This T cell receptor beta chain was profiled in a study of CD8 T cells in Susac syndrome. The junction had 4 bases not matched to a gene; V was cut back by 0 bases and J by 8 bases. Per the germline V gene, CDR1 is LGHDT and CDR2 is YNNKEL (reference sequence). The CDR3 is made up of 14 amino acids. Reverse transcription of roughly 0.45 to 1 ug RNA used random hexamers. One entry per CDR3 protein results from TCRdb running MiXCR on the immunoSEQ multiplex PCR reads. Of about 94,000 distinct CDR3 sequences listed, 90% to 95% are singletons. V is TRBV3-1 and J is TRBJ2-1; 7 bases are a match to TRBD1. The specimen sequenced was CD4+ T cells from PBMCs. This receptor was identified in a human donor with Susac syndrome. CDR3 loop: CASSQDPQGDEQFF. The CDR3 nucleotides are TGTGCCAGCAGCCAAGATCCGCAGGGGGATGAGCAGTTCTTC.